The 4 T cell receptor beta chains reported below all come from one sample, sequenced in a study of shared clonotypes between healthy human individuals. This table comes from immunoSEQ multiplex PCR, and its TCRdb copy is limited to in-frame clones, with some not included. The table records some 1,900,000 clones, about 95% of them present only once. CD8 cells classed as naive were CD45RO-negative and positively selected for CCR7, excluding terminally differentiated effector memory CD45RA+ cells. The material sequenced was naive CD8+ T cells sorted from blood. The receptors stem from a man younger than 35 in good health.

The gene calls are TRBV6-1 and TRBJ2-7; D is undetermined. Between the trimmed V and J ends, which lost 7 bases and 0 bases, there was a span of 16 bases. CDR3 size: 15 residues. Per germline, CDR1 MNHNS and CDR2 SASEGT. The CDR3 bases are TGTGCCAGCAACGATTTCGTTGACTCCTCCTACGAGCAGTACTTC. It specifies CASNDFVDSSYEQYF.

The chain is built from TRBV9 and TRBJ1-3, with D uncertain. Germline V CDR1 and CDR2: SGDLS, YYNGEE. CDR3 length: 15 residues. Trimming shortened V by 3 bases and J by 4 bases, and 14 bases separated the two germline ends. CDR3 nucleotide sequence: TGTGCCAGCAGCGGGCCCGCCAAAGAGGGAAACACCATATATTTT. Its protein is CASSGPAKEGNTIYF.

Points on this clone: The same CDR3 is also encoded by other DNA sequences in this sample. The DNA for the CDR3 is TGTGCCAGCAGCTCGCAGTACAATGAGCAGTTCTTC. Encoded protein: CASSSQYNEQFF. The chain uses TRBV7-9 and TRBJ2-1; D unclear. Germline assignment: CDR1 SEHNR and CDR2 FQNEAQ (reference sequence). This CDR3 region has 12 residues. The V end lost 4 bases, the J end lost 4 bases, and 5 bases lay between the germline ends.

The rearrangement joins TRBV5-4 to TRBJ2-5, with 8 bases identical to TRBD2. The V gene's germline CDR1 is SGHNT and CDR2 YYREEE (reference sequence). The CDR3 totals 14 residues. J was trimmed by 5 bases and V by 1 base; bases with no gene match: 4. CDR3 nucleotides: TGTGCCAGCAGCTTGCGGGGACTAGGGGAGACCCAGTACTTC. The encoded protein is CASSLRGLGETQYF.